The text below deals with one T cell receptor beta chain. Time point given: newly diagnosed GD, antithyroid drugs for less than 3 months. Making the TCR library involved RNA that had been extracted from PBMCs. The sample belongs to a study of regulatory T cells in long-lasting Graves disease. Building the TCR beta libraries relied on iRepertoire HTBI primers, and CDR3 regions underwent Arm-PCR. Via MiXCR, TCRdb re-called the multiplex PCR reads, giving one row per CDR3 protein. The sample has hundreds of thousands of distinct CDR3 sequences, about 15% seen once; the top ten hold under 20%. Separately, the same data were catalogued under a study of T cells in Graves' hyperthyroidism and ophthalmopathy.

The specimen was peripheral blood mononuclear cells (PBMCs), collected at new diagnosis, from a patient treated with antithyroid drugs. This TCR was sampled from a woman aged 25 to 45 with Graves disease.

The CDR3 DNA is TGTGCCAGCAGCCGAATGGACGGCTACATTCAGTACTTC. It specifies CASSRMDGYIQYF. The rearrangement links TRBV7-9 to TRBJ2-4; D is uncertain. With 5 bases removed from V and 8 bases from J, the gap between germline ends came to 13 bases. Looked up from germline, CDR1 is SEHNR and CDR2 is FQNEAQ (reference sequence). The CDR3 spans 13 residues.